This TCR beta chain was found in a study of patients and donors after allogeneic stem cell transplantation. The CDR3 is 16 residues long. The V gene lost 0 bases and the J gene lost 5 bases, with 11 bases spanning the gap. CDR1 and CDR2 (germline): MDHEN, SYDVKM. MiXCR, run by TCRdb on the RT-PCR reads, gives a single entry per CDR3 protein. The sample carries fewer than 500,000 distinct CDR3 sequences, roughly 17% recorded once. This clonotype has a count of ten or more. The J gene is TRBJ1-6, the V gene TRBV28; the D is unclear. The sample consisted of blood, either unsorted or a sorted T cell fraction (not recorded which). This TCR was recovered from a human donor who was either an allogeneic HSCT recipient or a stem cell or donor lymphocyte infusion donor (not recorded which). It is not recorded whose cells these are; they may come from a transplant donor. CDR3 in amino acids: CASSLWPAQHNSPLHF. The DNA of the CDR3 is TGTGCCAGCAGTTTATGGCCGGCACAACATAATTCACCCCTCCACTTT.